Given below is one TCR beta chain in context. The antigen is unknown. Between the trimmed V and J ends, which lost 0 bases and 6 bases, there was a span of 18 bases. The length of the CDR3 is 16 residues. Per the germline V gene, CDR1 is LNHNV and CDR2 is YYDKDF (reference sequence). The record originates from a study of response to subunit inactivated influenza vaccine. General observations from the study: It was suggested by the authors that few new T cells are recruited by each seasonal influenza vaccination.

TCRdb used MiXCR to reprocess the RT-PCR reads, holding one entry per CDR3 protein. This repertoire shows some 850,000 distinct CDR3 sequences, around 20% found once; its top ten account for roughly 11%. This TCR derives from a man aged 50-59 years who received an inactivated influenza vaccine. The material was PBMCs from blood, obtained about 5 days after vaccination. The genes are TRBV15 and TRBJ2-7; the D gene is possibly TRBD2 (6 bases). Written as DNA, the CDR3 is TGTGCCACCAGCAGAGATGTCGGGACTGGCCTTGGCGAGCAGTACTTC. Encoded protein: CATSRDVGTGLGEQYF.